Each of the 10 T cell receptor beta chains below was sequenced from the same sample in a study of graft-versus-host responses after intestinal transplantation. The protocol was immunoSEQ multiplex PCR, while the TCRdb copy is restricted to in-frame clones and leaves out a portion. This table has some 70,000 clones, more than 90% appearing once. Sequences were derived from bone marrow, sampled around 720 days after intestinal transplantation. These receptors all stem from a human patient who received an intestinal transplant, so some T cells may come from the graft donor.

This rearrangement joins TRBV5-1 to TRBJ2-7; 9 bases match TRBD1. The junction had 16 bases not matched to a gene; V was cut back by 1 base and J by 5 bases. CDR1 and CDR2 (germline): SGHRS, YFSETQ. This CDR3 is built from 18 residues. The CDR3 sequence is CASSLSITWTGDFDEQYF. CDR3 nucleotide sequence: TGCGCCAGCAGCTTGTCGATCACGTGGACAGGGGATTTTGACGAGCAGTACTTC.

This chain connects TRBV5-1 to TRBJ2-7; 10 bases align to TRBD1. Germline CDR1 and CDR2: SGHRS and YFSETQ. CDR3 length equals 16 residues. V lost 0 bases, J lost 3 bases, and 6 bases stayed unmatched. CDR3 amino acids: CASSLGRGTGDYEQYF. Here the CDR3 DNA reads TGCGCCAGCAGCTTGGGTCGAGGGACAGGGGACTACGAGCAGTACTTC.

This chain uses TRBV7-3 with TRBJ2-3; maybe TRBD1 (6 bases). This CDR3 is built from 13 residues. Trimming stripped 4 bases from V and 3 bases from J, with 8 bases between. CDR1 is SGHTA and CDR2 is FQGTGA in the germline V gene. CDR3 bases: TGTGCCAGCAGCTCGCAGGGGACAGATACGCAGTATTTT. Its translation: CASSSQGTDTQYF. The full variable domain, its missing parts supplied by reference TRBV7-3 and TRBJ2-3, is GAGVSQTPSNKVTEKGKYVELRCDPISGHTALYWYRQSLGQGPEFLIYFQGTGAADDSGLPNDRFFAVRPEGSVSTLKIQRTERGDSAVYLCASSSQGTDTQYFGPGTRLTVL.

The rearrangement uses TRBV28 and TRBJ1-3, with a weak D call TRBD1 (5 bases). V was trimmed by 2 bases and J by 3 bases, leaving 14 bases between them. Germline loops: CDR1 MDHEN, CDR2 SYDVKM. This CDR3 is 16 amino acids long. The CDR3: CASSLPQGTVGNTIYF. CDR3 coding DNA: TGTGCCAGCAGTTTACCCCAAGGGACCGTTGGAAACACCATATATTTT. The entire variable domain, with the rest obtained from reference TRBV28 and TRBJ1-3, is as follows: DVKVTQSSRYLVKRTGEKVFLECVQDMDHENMFWYRQDPGLGLRLIYFSYDVKMKEKGDIPEGYSVSREKKERFSLILESASTNQTSMYLCASSLPQGTVGNTIYFGEGSWLTVV.

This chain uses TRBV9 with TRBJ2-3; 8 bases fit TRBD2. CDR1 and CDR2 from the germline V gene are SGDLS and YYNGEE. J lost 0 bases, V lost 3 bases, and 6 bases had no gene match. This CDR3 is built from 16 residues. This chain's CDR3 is CASSAQAGDSTDTQYF. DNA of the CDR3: TGTGCCAGCAGCGCTCAAGCGGGGGATAGCACAGATACGCAGTATTTT.

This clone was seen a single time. DNA of the CDR3: TGTGCCAGCAGTTTATGGCTAGCGGGGGGCGGAAGCACAGATACGCAGTATTTT. As protein: CASSLWLAGGGSTDTQYF. The chain joins TRBV27 to TRBJ2-3, with TRBD2 matching over 11 bases. The CDR3 has 18 residues. The J segment lost 0 bases and the V segment lost 1 base, leaving 6 bases of the junction unmatched. Per germline, CDR1 MNHEY and CDR2 SMNVEV (reference sequence).

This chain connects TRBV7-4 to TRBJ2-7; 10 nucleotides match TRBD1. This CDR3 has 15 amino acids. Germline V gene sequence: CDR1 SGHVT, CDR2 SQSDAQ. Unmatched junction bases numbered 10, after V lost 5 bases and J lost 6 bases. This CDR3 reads CASSRQGALSGEQYF. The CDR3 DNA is TGTGCCAGCAGCCGACAGGGGGCCCTCTCCGGCGAGCAGTACTTC.

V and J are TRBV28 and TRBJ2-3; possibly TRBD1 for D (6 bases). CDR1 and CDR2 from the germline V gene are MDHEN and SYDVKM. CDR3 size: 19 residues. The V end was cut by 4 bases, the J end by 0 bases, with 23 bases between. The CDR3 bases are TGTGCCAGCAGTTCACTTTCTCACAGGGTAGGATATAGCACAGATACGCAGTATTTT. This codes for CASSSLSHRVGYSTDTQYF.

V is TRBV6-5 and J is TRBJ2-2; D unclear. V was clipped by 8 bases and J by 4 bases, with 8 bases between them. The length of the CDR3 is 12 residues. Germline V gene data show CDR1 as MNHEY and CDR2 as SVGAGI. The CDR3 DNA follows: TGTGCCAGCGAAGGATTCACCGGGGAGCTGTTTTTT. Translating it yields CASEGFTGELFF.

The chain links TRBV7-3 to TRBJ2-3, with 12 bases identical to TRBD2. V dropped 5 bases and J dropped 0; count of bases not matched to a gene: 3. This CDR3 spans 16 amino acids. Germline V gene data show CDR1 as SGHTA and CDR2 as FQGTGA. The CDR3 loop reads CASSAGLAGSTDTQYF. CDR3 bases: TGTGCCAGCAGCGCGGGACTAGCGGGCAGCACAGATACGCAGTATTTT.